The clone carrying this T cell receptor (beta chain) was detected a few times. Its antigen is still unknown. PCR involved 60 Vbeta and 13 Jbeta primers. This table comes from immunoSEQ multiplex PCR, and its TCRdb copy is limited to in-frame clones, with some not included. The data show about 150,000 clones, about 81% seen once. This specimen belongs to a study of cytomegalovirus exposure and HLA in healthy donors. Whole-study results and caveats: The likely explanation for a cluster of highly shared sequence variants was sequencing artifact.

Looked up from germline, CDR1 is SGHAT and CDR2 is FQNNGV. This CDR3 contains 15 residues. V dropped 2 bases and J dropped 0; count of bases not matched to a gene: 2. The clonotype originates from a young man in good health and CMV-seronegative. The chain has TRBV11-2 and TRBJ2-7, with TRBD1 matching over 9 bases. Sequencing was carried out using PBMCs. The CDR3 sequence is CASSLSGQGSYEQYF. The CDR3 coding sequence is TGTGCCAGCAGCTTATCGGGACAGGGCTCCTACGAGCAGTACTTC.